The following is a T cell receptor beta chain sequence with its context. The data originate from a study of OX40 agonist ivuxolimab in advanced cancers. Study in general: Participants averaged approximately 60 years of age (range roughly 20 to 90) and were roughly 80% male.

Generated by immunoSEQ multiplex PCR, the TCRdb table keeps only in-frame clones and is missing some. The sample carries 55,000 to 80,000 clones, 84% recorded once. Sequencing used CD4+ or CD8+ T cells sorted from blood, obtained in a trial of the OX40 agonist ivuxolimab. This receptor was taken from an adult with an advanced solid tumor such as melanoma, head and neck, liver or kidney cancer.

Written as DNA, the CDR3 is TGCGCCAGCAGGCTTAGGACAGACAGGATTAATTCACCCCTCCACTTT. As protein: CASRLRTDRINSPLHF. V usage is TRBV4-1 and J usage is TRBJ1-6, with TRBD1 as a possible D gene (6 bases). Trimming pared 6 bases from V and 6 bases from J, leaving 18 bases between. This CDR3 comprises 16 residues. Germline V CDR1 and CDR2: MGHRA, YSYEKL.